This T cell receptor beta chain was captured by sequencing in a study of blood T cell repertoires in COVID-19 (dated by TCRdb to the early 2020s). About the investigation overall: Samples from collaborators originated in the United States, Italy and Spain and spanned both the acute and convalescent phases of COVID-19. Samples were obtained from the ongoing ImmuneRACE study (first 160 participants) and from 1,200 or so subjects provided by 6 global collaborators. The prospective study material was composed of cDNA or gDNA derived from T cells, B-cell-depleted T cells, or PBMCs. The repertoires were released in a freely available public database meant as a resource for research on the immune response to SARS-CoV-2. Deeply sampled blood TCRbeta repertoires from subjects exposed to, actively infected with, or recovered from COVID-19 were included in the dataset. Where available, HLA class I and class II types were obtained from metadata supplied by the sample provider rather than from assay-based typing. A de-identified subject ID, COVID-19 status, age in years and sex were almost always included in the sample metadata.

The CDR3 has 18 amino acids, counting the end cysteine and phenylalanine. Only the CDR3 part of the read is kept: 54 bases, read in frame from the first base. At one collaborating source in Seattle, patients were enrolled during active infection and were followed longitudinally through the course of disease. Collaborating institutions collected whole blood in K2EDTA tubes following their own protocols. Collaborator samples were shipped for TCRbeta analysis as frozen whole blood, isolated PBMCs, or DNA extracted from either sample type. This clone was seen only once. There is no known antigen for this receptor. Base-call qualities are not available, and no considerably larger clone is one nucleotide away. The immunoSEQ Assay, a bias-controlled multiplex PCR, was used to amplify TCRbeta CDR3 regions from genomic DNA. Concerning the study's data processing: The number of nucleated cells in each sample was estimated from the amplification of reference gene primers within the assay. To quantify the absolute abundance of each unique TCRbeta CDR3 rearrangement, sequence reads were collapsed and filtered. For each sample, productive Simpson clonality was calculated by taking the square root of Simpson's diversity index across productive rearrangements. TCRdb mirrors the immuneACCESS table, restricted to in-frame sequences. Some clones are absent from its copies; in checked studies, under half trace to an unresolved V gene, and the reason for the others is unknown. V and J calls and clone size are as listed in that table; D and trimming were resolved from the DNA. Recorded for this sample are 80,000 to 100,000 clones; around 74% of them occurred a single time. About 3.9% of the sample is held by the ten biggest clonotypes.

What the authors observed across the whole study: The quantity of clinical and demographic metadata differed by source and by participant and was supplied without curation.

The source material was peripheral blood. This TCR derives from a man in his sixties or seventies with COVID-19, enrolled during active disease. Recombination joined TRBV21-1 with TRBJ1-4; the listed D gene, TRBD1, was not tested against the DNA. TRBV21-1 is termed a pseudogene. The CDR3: CASSPKVGRTPPNEKLFF. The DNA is TGTGCCAGCAGTCCAAAGGTGGGGCGGACACCGCCTAATGAAAAACTGTTTTTT.